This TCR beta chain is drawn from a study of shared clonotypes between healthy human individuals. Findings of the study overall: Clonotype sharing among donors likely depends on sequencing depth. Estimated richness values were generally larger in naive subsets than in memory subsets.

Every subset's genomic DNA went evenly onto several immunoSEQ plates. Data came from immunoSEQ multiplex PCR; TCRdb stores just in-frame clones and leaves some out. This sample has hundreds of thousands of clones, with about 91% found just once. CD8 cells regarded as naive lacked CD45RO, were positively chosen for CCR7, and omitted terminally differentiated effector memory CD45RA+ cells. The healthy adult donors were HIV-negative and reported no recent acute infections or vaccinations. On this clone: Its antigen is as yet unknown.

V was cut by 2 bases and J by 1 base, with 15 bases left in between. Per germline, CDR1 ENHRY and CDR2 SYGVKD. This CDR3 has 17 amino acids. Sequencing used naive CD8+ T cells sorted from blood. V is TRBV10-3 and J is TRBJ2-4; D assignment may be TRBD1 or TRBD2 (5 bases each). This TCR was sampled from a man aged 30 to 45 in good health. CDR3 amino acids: CAISEVARGPAKNIQYF. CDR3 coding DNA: TGTGCCATCAGTGAGGTAGCCCGGGGACCGGCCAAAAACATTCAGTACTTC.